The source of this TCR beta chain is a study of shared clonotypes between healthy human individuals (dated by TCRdb to 2020 to 2021). Study-level background: The cohort included a few men and a couple of women between 18 and 49 years of age. The study deeply sequenced blood TCR repertoires of five healthy adults to estimate repertoire size and the extent of clonotype sharing between individuals. Different laboratories and diverse techniques were used to prepare libraries and sequence TCR repertoires, to increase sequencing depth and limit assay-specific biases. For each donor, three plates each were used for CD4 naive and CD4 memory, two plates were used for CD8 naive, and one plate was used for CD8 memory. Per donor, leukapheresis produced somewhere between about 0.94 and 8.9 billion PBMCs. Here is what the overall study found, with its caveats: Because the study included a small number of donors, the genetic and exposure-history diversity represented was limited. Sampling was restricted to blood, and TCR repertoires in tissues likely differ from the TCR repertoires found in blood. Higher generation probabilities were observed for clonotypes shared by all four sorted-subset donors than for non-shared clonotypes. Larger estimated clonotype richness was generally found for naive subsets than for memory subsets. Based on pairwise subsampling, the degree of clonotype sharing among donors was expected to be affected by sequencing depth. Even with the large sequencing depth, rarefaction of the sorted-subset datasets indicated that sequencing was incomplete. When a handful of donors were compared, the shared fraction of clonotypes was about 5% for naive CD4, less than 4% for naive CD8, 2% to 2.5% for memory CD4, and 0.35% to 0.4% for memory CD8.

Taken from cysteine to phenylalanine, the CDR3 has 17 residues. CDR3 DNA only is kept here, 51 bases in frame from base 1. CDR1 and CDR2, per the germline V gene, are MDHEN and SYDVKM. Trimming leaves V shorter by 3 bases and J shorter by 4 bases, with the junction holding 10 bases beyond the gene matches. Regarding this clone: Its antigen has not been determined. Base-call qualities are not available, and no considerably larger clone is one nucleotide away.

Using the deep immunoSEQ assay, TCR CDR3 regions were amplified from genomic DNA by multiplex PCR. Extracted genomic DNA from each cell subset was spread evenly across all wells of several immunoSEQ 96-well plates, with each plate serving as a replicate. For sorted subsets, each replicate PCR was loaded with around 200 ng genomic DNA, equivalent to some 31,000 T cell genomes. The purified libraries were quantified using a Qubit 3.0 fluorometer, sized with a Bioanalyzer 2100, and then quantified again using the KAPA Library Quantification kit. Every immunoSEQ 96-well plate was sequenced on a separate single-read 150-cycle Illumina NextSeq 550 flow cell. As for the original processing: The immunoSEQ output contained only junctional sequences without quality scores, so filtering could not match that applied to full-length reads. Sequences were annotated with PyIR, a Python wrapper for IgBLAST v1.9, using IMGT germline references to assign V/J genes and CDR3. Reads were removed for weak V/J assignments (E-value above 1e-6), missing CDR3, stop codons, out-of-frame junctions, or ambiguous translated residues. V3J clonotypes were defined by identical inferred V gene, J gene, and CDR3 amino acid sequence. Percentage overlap between repertoires was calculated by dividing the number of shared unique clonotypes by the size of the smaller repertoire. Richness of each repertoire was evaluated using RTK rarefaction, the Chao1 estimator, and Recon v2.1 estimates of unobserved clonotypes. OLGA was used to compute generation probabilities for all TCRbeta clonotypes that the gDNA method yielded from a few donors. The source is immuneACCESS, and TCRdb retained only in-frame sequences with V and J called. Part of the clones is not carried over; for the studies checked, unresolved V genes explain less than half of this, and the remainder is unexplained. V and J calls and clone size are given by that table; D and trimming were obtained from the DNA. The sample records approximately 1,500,000 clones, 95% to 97% of which are singletons. The biggest ten clones account for 1.2% of the sample.

Healthy HIV-negative adults with no recently reported acute infections or vaccinations were included as donors. Every donor was a Caucasian adult residing in Nashville, Tennessee, USA. CD4+ T cells were enriched by magnetic negative selection, after which naive cells were positively selected on CD45RA and the negative fraction was taken as the memory subset. Blood was collected by leukapheresis, and PBMCs were isolated by Ficoll-Histopaque density gradient centrifugation and then cryopreserved in liquid nitrogen vapor phase. Analytical flow cytometry was used to check the purity and quantity of every magnetically sorted T cell population. Genomic DNA was isolated from each sorted fraction and quantified by UV absorbance on a Nanodrop 2000c.

The sequence was collected from a man between 25 and 39 years old in good health. The rearrangement combines TRBV28 with TRBJ1-5; the central 9 bases match TRBD1. The specimen sequenced was naive CD4+ T cells sorted from blood. This sample's cell subset or site label indicates: CD45RA+ positively selected. Read as DNA, the sequence is TGTGCCAGCAGTTTGTTCCCGGACAGGGGTGGTAATCAGCCCCAGCATTTT. Protein translation: CASSLFPDRGGNQPQHF.